This TCR beta chain was documented in a study of T cells in Graves' hyperthyroidism and ophthalmopathy. Findings of the study overall: Ophthalmopathy and stable hyperthyroidism were told apart by a 13 V-J model.

This clonotype was counted many times. The target antigen is unknown. TCR beta CDR3 sequences were amplified from RNA transcripts. A first-round RT-PCR of the TCR CDR3 used the HTBI primer set. TCRdb redid the calling of the multiplex PCR reads with MiXCR, one entry per CDR3 protein. The sample lists 250,000 to 300,000 distinct CDR3 sequences; 13% were seen once. Sample: blood. The source of this sequence is a woman aged 30 to 39 with Graves' hyperthyroidism that later progressed to Graves' ophthalmopathy.

The chain's CDR3 is CSVEDPSPEAFF. In DNA, the CDR3 is TGCAGCGTTGAAGATCCGTCCCCTGAAGCTTTCTTT. J is TRBJ1-1 and V is TRBV29-1; no clear D. CDR1 is SQVTM, CDR2 ANQGSEA, per germline. Trimming left V 0 bases short and J 6 bases short, with 8 bases between. CDR3 length: 12 residues.